Each of the 32 T cell receptor beta chains below was sequenced from the same sample in a study of blood T cell repertoires in COVID-19. Assay: immunoSEQ multiplex PCR; the TCRdb copy retains only in-frame clones and omits some. The sample lists approximately 15,000 clones, 81% occurring once. The specimen was peripheral blood. These receptors all come from a human donor in a cohort sampled during active COVID-19.

The J gene is TRBJ2-7, the V gene TRBV6-5; 7 bases line up with TRBD1. This CDR3 contains 14 residues. Per the germline V gene, CDR1 is MNHEY and CDR2 is SVGAGI. J lost 1 base, V lost 6 bases, and 6 bases had no gene match. In DNA, the CDR3 is TGTGCCAGCAGACCTGGGGGACAGTCCTACGAGCAGTACTTC. It yields the protein CASRPGGQSYEQYF.

In its sample, this clone was seen many times. Compared with germline, one end of the junction differs, possibly owing to a read error. J is TRBJ1-3 and V is TRBV27; possibly TRBD1 for D (6 bases). Looked up from germline, CDR1 is MNHEY and CDR2 is SMNVEV (reference sequence). The CDR3 length is 13 residues. For the CDR3, the DNA is TGTGCCACCAGTTCAGGGGTAGGAAACACCATATATTTT. Translated, it gives CATSSGVGNTIYF.

The rearrangement links TRBV5-4 to TRBJ2-7, with 8 bases aligning to TRBD2. The CDR3 loop spans 14 amino acids. The germline V gene has CDR1 SGHNT and CDR2 YYREEE (reference sequence). Trimming took 1 base from V and 6 from J; bases not matched to a gene: 6. CDR3 amino acids: CASSLSGSGVEQYF. CDR3 coding DNA: TGTGCCAGCAGCTTGAGCGGGAGCGGGGTCGAGCAGTACTTC.

This chain connects TRBV12-3 or TRBV12-4 to TRBJ2-7, with D possibly being TRBD2 (6 bases). The V end was cut by 2 bases, the J end by 3 bases, with 8 bases between. The CDR3 is 13 residues long. The CDR3 DNA is TGTGCCAGCAGTTTATTAGCGGACTACGAGCAGTACTTC. Translating gives CASSLLADYEQYF.

J is TRBJ2-3 and V is TRBV28; the match to TRBD2 covers 7 bases. This CDR3 has 16 residues. Germline V lookup: CDR1 MDHEN, CDR2 SYDVKM. Losses at the gene ends were 6 bases for V and 2 bases for J; bases not matched to a gene: 11. This CDR3 reads CASSRGVAGSTDTQYF. In DNA, the CDR3 is TGTGCCAGCAGCCGGGGGGTAGCGGGTTCCACAGATACGCAGTATTTT.

The chain carries TRBV5-6 and TRBJ1-6, with D possibly matching TRBD1 (6 bases). Trimming stripped 4 bases from V and 6 bases from J, with 14 bases between. The germline V gene encodes CDR1 SGHDT and CDR2 YYEEEE. The CDR3 spans 15 residues. The CDR3 here is CASSPTGFFNSPLHF. The CDR3 DNA follows: TGTGCCAGCAGCCCCACAGGGTTTTTTAATTCACCCCTCCACTTT.

This sequence joins TRBV7-9 and TRBJ2-1; TRBD2 aligns across 12 bases. J was trimmed by 4 bases and V by 0 bases; bases with no gene match: 4. Germline-derived CDR1 and CDR2 are SEHNR and FQNEAQ (reference sequence). The CDR3 sequence is 17 residues long. CDR3 in DNA: TGTGCCAGCAGCTTAGCTTCGGGACTAGCGGGTTACAATGAGCAGTTCTTC. The encoded protein is CASSLASGLAGYNEQFF.

The V call is TRBV5-1, the J call TRBJ2-7; TRBD2 agrees at 7 bases. J lost 2 bases, V lost 1 base, and 3 bases had no gene match. CDR3 length: 14 residues. Germline V gives CDR1 SGHRS, CDR2 YFSETQ. CDR3 DNA sequence: TGCGCCAGCAGCTTGCCTAGCGGTACCTACGAGCAGTACTTC. This sequence encodes CASSLPSGTYEQYF.

This clone was seen just once. The chain has TRBV14 and TRBJ2-5; 9 nucleotides match TRBD1. CDR1 and CDR2 (germline): SGHDN, FVKESK. After removal of 1 base from V and 8 bases from J, the junction contained 17 bases not matched to a gene. The CDR3 sequence is 18 residues long. Written as DNA, the CDR3 is TGTGCCAGCAGCCAAGCCTATACAGGGGGCACACGGGAAGGAACCCAGTACTTC. This encodes CASSQAYTGGTREGTQYF.

This chain joins TRBV6-2 or TRBV6-3 and TRBJ2-1; no definite D call. Germline lookup yields CDR1 MNHEY and CDR2 SVGEGT. The CDR3 totals 12 residues. Deletions cut 4 bases from V and 12 bases from J, with 13 bases between. This CDR3 is CASSSAVSGQFF. CDR3 nucleotide sequence: TGTGCCAGCAGTTCAGCCGTGTCAGGGCAGTTCTTC.

The chain has TRBV11-2 and TRBJ2-3, with D perhaps TRBD1 (6 bases). V was pared by 6 bases and J by 4 bases, with 20 bases between. The CDR3 runs to 16 residues. Germline CDR1 SGHAT, CDR2 FQNNGV. CDR3 in amino acids: CASRGFGGWGPDTQYF. CDR3 DNA: TGTGCCAGCAGGGGGTTCGGCGGGTGGGGGCCAGATACGCAGTATTTT.

This clone was picked up one time. V is TRBV3-1 (or the pseudogene TRBV3-2) and J is TRBJ2-6, with TRBD1 identical over 7 bases. In germline, CDR1 is LGHDT, CDR2 YNNKEL (reference sequence). The CDR3 contains 15 residues. The V and J ends lost 5 bases and 2 bases, in that order; junction bases with no gene match: 3. CDR3 in amino acids: CASSEQGTGANVLTF. In nucleotides, the CDR3 is TGTGCCAGCAGCGAACAGGGGACTGGGGCCAACGTCCTGACTTTC.

The chain uses TRBV3-1 (or the pseudogene TRBV3-2) and TRBJ1-2; possible D gene TRBD1, 5 bases. Germline-derived CDR1 and CDR2 are LGHDT and YNNKEL (reference sequence). CDR3 length equals 14 residues. V lost 1 base and J 4 bases, leaving 10 bases between the germline ends. The CDR3 nucleotides are TGTGCCAGCAGCCAAGGAGGACAAATCTATGGCTACACCTTC. Its protein is CASSQGGQIYGYTF.

The CDR3 here is CASSHARGAPYEQYF. The CDR3 DNA sequence: TGTGCCAGCAGCCATGCCAGGGGGGCCCCCTACGAGCAGTACTTC. The chain links TRBV3-1 (or the pseudogene TRBV3-2) to TRBJ2-7, with TRBD1 as a possible D gene (7 bases). V lost 3 bases and J lost 2, with 14 bases in between. The CDR3 is 15 amino acids. Germline V lookup: CDR1 LGHDT, CDR2 YNNKEL (reference sequence).

The J gene is TRBJ2-3, the V gene TRBV24-1; TRBD1 matches at 10 bases. Trimming cost V 7 bases and J 3 bases; bases outside gene matches: 3. The CDR3 runs 14 residues. Germline V gene lookup returns CDR1 KGHDR and CDR2 SFDVKD. The CDR3 protein is CATRGQGVTDTQYF. The DNA for the CDR3 is TGTGCCACCAGAGGACAGGGGGTAACAGATACGCAGTATTTT.

There are a few counts of this clone. The genes are TRBV27 and TRBJ1-5; maybe TRBD1 (5 bases). Trimming shortened V by 5 bases and J by 5 bases, and 10 bases separated the two germline ends. The CDR3 is made up of 13 amino acids. Germline V lookup: CDR1 MNHEY, CDR2 SMNVEV (reference sequence). CDR3 DNA: TGTGCCAGCAGTCTAAGGGGCGATCAGCCCCAGCATTTT. It translates to CASSLRGDQPQHF.

This chain links TRBV5-1 with TRBJ2-3; the match to TRBD2 covers 13 bases. V lost 0 bases, J lost 10 bases, and 5 bases stayed unmatched. The CDR3 spans 15 residues. Per the germline V gene, CDR1 is SGHRS and CDR2 is YFSETQ. The CDR3 reads CASSLALAGGSPQYF. As DNA, the CDR3 is TGCGCCAGCAGCTTGGCACTAGCGGGAGGGTCTCCGCAGTATTTT.

This chain links TRBV3-1 (or the pseudogene TRBV3-2) with TRBJ2-7, with D tentatively TRBD2 (5 bases). V was clipped by 5 bases and J by 3 bases, with 20 bases between them. The CDR3 loop spans 16 amino acids. Germline CDR1 and CDR2: LGHDT and YNNKEL (reference sequence). The CDR3 DNA sequence: TGTGCCAGCAGCTTCTGGAGCGGAGCAAACAGCTACGAGCAGTACTTC. Amino acids: CASSFWSGANSYEQYF.

The chain carries TRBV18 and TRBJ2-5, with TRBD2 identical over 7 bases. V lost 4 bases and J lost 2; bases outside the gene matches: 1. CDR3 length: 13 amino acids. Germline assignment: CDR1 KGHSH and CDR2 LQKENI. In nucleotides, the CDR3 is TGTGCCAGCTCACGGACTAGACAAGAGACCCAGTACTTC. Encoded protein: CASSRTRQETQYF.

The rearrangement links TRBV19 to TRBJ1-2; TRBD1 might be the D (5 bases). The CDR3 runs 14 residues. Trimming left V 7 bases short and J 0 bases short, with 12 bases between. Germline CDR1 and CDR2: LNHDA and SQIVND (reference sequence). The CDR3, as DNA: TGTGCCAGTAAAGGGGCAGGCGCTAACTATGGCTACACCTTC. This sequence encodes CASKGAGANYGYTF. The full variable domain, in which reference TRBV19 and TRBJ1-2 provide the parts outside the CDR3, is DGGITQSPKYLFRKEGQNVTLSCEQNLNHDAMYWYRQDPGQGLRLIYYSQIVNDFQKGDIAEGYSVSREKKESFPLTVTSAQKNPTAFYLCASKGAGANYGYTFGSGTRLTVV.

The chain carries TRBV28 and TRBJ1-5, with a weak D call TRBD1 (5 bases). Germline V gene data show CDR1 as MDHEN and CDR2 as SYDVKM. The CDR3 is made up of 14 amino acids. The V end was cut by 7 bases, the J end by 1 base, with 11 bases between. The CDR3 is CASTAGGSNQPQHF. CDR3 DNA sequence: TGTGCCAGCACCGCCGGGGGAAGCAATCAGCCCCAGCATTTT. The entire variable domain, with the rest obtained from reference TRBV28 and TRBJ1-5, is as follows: DVKVTQSSRYLVKRTGEKVFLECVQDMDHENMFWYRQDPGLGLRLIYFSYDVKMKEKGDIPEGYSVSREKKERFSLILESASTNQTSMYLCASTAGGSNQPQHFGDGTRLSIL.

A note on this clone: The sample contains more than one DNA sequence encoding this CDR3. The rearrangement joins TRBV19 to TRBJ2-3, with TRBD1 matching over 7 bases. After removal of 5 bases from V and 6 bases from J, the junction contained 5 bases not matched to a gene. There are 13 residues in the CDR3. Germline CDR1 is LNHDA and CDR2 is SQIVND (reference sequence). CDR3 in amino acids: CASSGDSGDTQYF. The CDR3 DNA is TGTGCCAGTAGTGGGGACAGTGGGGATACGCAGTATTTT.

The chain carries TRBV4-3 and TRBJ2-5; 9 bases agree with TRBD2. This CDR3 region has 15 residues. Unmatched junction bases numbered 7, after V lost 3 bases and J lost 5 bases. The germline CDR1 and CDR2 sequences are LGHNA and YSLEER. This CDR3 is CASSHTGTSWETQYF. CDR3 nucleotides: TGCGCCAGCAGCCATACCGGGACTAGCTGGGAGACCCAGTACTTC.

The V call is TRBV9, the J call TRBJ2-7, with D maybe TRBD2 (5 bases). The germline V gene encodes CDR1 SGDLS and CDR2 YYNGEE. The CDR3 is made up of 14 amino acids. V was trimmed by 4 bases and J by 2 bases, leaving 13 bases between them. CDR3 loop: CASSPNGGAYEQYF. CDR3 nucleotides: TGTGCCAGCAGCCCCAATGGAGGAGCCTACGAGCAGTACTTC.

The chain is built from TRBV28 and TRBJ1-5, with 7 bases fitting TRBD1. The CDR3 extends over 15 amino acids. CDR1 and CDR2 from the germline V gene are MDHEN and SYDVKM. V dropped 6 bases and J dropped 3; count of bases not matched to a gene: 8. The CDR3 nucleotides read TGTGCCAGCAGGCATAGGACAGGCTCCAATCAGCCCCAGCATTTT. It translates to CASRHRTGSNQPQHF.

V is TRBV27 and J is TRBJ2-2; 9 positions agree with TRBD1. This CDR3 is 16 amino acids long. The J segment lost 4 bases and the V segment lost 3 bases, leaving 6 bases of the junction unmatched. CDR1 MNHEY and CDR2 SMNVEV come from the germline V gene (reference sequence). The DNA of the CDR3 is TGTGCCAGCAGTTTTCTACAGGGGGCGATCACCGGGGAGCTGTTTTTT. This encodes CASSFLQGAITGELFF.

The gene calls are TRBV7-9 and TRBJ1-1; 7 bases match TRBD1. With 5 bases clipped from V and 7 bases from J, the junction kept 10 bases outside the gene matches. Germline V gene data show CDR1 as SEHNR and CDR2 as FQNEAQ (reference sequence). The CDR3 extends over 14 amino acids. DNA of the CDR3: TGTGCCAGCAGCCCAGACGGGACAGCTTATGAAGCTTTCTTT. Translating it yields CASSPDGTAYEAFF.

The chain has TRBV19 and TRBJ1-3, with D perhaps TRBD1 (6 bases). The CDR3 covers 14 residues. The germline V gene encodes CDR1 LNHDA and CDR2 SQIVND (reference sequence). V was cut by 7 bases and J by 4 bases, with 14 bases left in between. As DNA, the CDR3 is TGTGCCAGTATTAAACAGGGCGGCGGAAACACCATATATTTT. The encoded protein is CASIKQGGGNTIYF.

The V gene is TRBV11-2, the J gene TRBJ1-1; 8 bases agree with TRBD1. CDR1 and CDR2 (germline): SGHAT, FQNNGV. V shed 0 bases and J 7 bases; nucleotides not matched to a gene: 7. The CDR3 runs to 15 residues. CDR3 in amino acids: CASSLDPTGGDEAFF. The CDR3 bases are TGTGCCAGCAGCTTAGATCCCACAGGGGGGGATGAAGCTTTCTTT.

The chain couples TRBV6-7 to TRBJ2-2; D is unresolved. TRBV6-7 is classed as an ORF, of uncertain function. The ends were cut back, 4 bases at V and 3 bases at J, with 12 bases in the middle. This CDR3 is built from 15 residues. The CDR3 nucleotides are TGTGCCAGCAGTTGTATCAAAGAGGACACCGGGGAGCTGTTTTTT. It encodes CASSCIKEDTGELFF.

The chain recombines TRBV6-5 with TRBJ2-5, with 10 positions matching TRBD2. The CDR3 has 15 amino acids. Trimming at V came to 0 bases and at J to 4 bases, leaving 2 bases not matched to a gene. From germline, CDR1 is MNHEY and CDR2 SVGAGI. This CDR3 is CASSYSSGGGETQYF. For the CDR3, the DNA is TGTGCCAGCAGTTACTCAAGCGGGGGGGGAGAGACCCAGTACTTC.

V gene TRBV3-1 (or the pseudogene TRBV3-2) combines with J gene TRBJ2-7; 11 positions agree with TRBD2. Germline trimming cut 1 base from V and 3 bases from J; bases unmatched to any gene: 5. CDR1 is LGHDT and CDR2 is YNNKEL in the germline V gene (reference sequence). There are 16 residues in the CDR3. The DNA of the CDR3 is TGTGCCAGCAGCCAAGCAGAGGGACTAGCGGTCTACGAGCAGTACTTC. The encoded protein is CASSQAEGLAVYEQYF.